The next 14 T cell receptor beta chains were all read from a single sample in a study of early T cells in non-severe SARS-CoV-2 infection. One entry per CDR3 protein, called by TCRdb with MiXCR from the 5' RACE reads. This table holds tens of thousands of distinct CDR3 sequences, around 14% found once. The sequenced sample was whole blood. All receptors come from an adult who was a healthcare worker with PCR-confirmed SARS-CoV-2 infection or an uninfected control (not recorded which).

Judged by abundance, this clonotype is large (0.1 to 1%). The V gene is TRBV6-6, the J gene TRBJ2-1; the match to TRBD1 covers 9 bases. Germline V gives CDR1 MNHNY, CDR2 SVGAGI (reference sequence). V lost 6 bases, J lost 14 bases, and 14 bases stayed unmatched. The CDR3 sequence is 14 residues long. CDR3 loop: CASSPAPDRGREFF. CDR3 sequence (DNA): TGTGCCAGCAGCCCGGCTCCGGACAGGGGACGGGAGTTCTTC.

V usage is TRBV5-1 and J usage is TRBJ2-4; no clear D. CDR1 is SGHRS, CDR2 YFSETQ, per germline. Deletions cut 3 bases from V and 6 bases from J, with 7 bases between. The CDR3 spans 12 residues. CDR3 nucleotides: TGCGCCAGCAGCTCCGGCGGAAACATTCAGTACTTC. Its translation: CASSSGGNIQYF.

This clonotype was counted only a few times. This chain joins TRBV27 and TRBJ2-7; D unclear. CDR1 is MNHEY, CDR2 SMNVEV, per germline (reference sequence). Trimming cost V 4 bases and J 1 base, with 11 bases left between them. The CDR3 covers 14 residues. This CDR3 reads CASSSPGGSYEQYF. The CDR3 nucleotides are TGTGCCAGCAGTTCTCCGGGCGGTTCCTACGAGCAGTACTTC.

This clonotype was seen more than once but under ten times. V usage is TRBV28 and J usage is TRBJ2-1; D perhaps matches TRBD1 (5 bases). Trimming cost V 6 bases and J 7 bases, with 10 bases left between them. Germline V gene lookup returns CDR1 MDHEN and CDR2 SYDVKM. This CDR3 has 12 amino acids. The CDR3 DNA follows: TGTGCCAGCAGAGCCCCAGGGAATGAGCAGTTCTTC. This translates into CASRAPGNEQFF.

This clonotype was detected many times. The chain has TRBV5-4 and TRBJ2-1; 7 positions match TRBD1. With V trimmed by 4 bases and J by 8 bases, 6 bases remained unmatched. The germline V gene has CDR1 SGHNT and CDR2 YYREEE (reference sequence). The CDR3 contains 13 residues. The CDR3, as DNA: TGTGCCAGCAGCCTGGACAGGTCCTATGAGCAGTTCTTC. It is translated as CASSLDRSYEQFF.

This clonotype was detected only a few times. The V gene is TRBV4-1, the J gene TRBJ1-2; D not certain. Trimming pared 1 base from V and 10 bases from J, leaving 10 bases between. CDR3 size: 12 residues. Germline CDR1 MGHRA, CDR2 YSYEKL. The CDR3 DNA follows: TGCGCCAGCAGCCAAGGTCGGAGTGCCTACACCTTC. The encoded protein is CASSQGRSAYTF.

V is TRBV7-8 and J is TRBJ2-7; the match to TRBD1 covers 9 bases. V lost 1 base, J lost 4 bases, and 5 bases stayed unmatched. The CDR3 has 15 residues. From germline, CDR1 is SGHVS and CDR2 FQNEAQ. This chain's CDR3 is CASSLVRDRAYEQYF. CDR3 nucleotide sequence: TGTGCCAGCAGCTTAGTTCGGGACAGGGCGTACGAGCAGTACTTC.

J is TRBJ1-5 and V is TRBV28; perhaps TRBD1 as D (6 bases). Trimming removed 6 bases from V and 7 bases from J, with 22 bases in between. CDR3 length equals 16 residues. CDR1 is MDHEN and CDR2 is SYDVKM in the germline V gene. DNA for the CDR3: TGTGCCAGCAGCACCCATCCACCCGGGGGCAGGCAGCCCCAGCATTTT. Translating it yields CASSTHPPGGRQPQHF.

This chain connects TRBV29-1 to TRBJ1-2; D not certain. With 0 bases removed from V and 8 bases from J, the gap between germline ends came to 10 bases. Germline loops: CDR1 SQVTM, CDR2 ANQGSEA. The CDR3 sequence is 12 residues long. CDR3 region: CSVEELTRGYTF. CDR3 nucleotide sequence: TGCAGCGTTGAAGAGTTAACCCGGGGCTACACCTTC.

This chain uses TRBV3-1 with TRBJ2-5; TRBD2 matches 7 bases. The trim removed 0 bases at V and 4 bases at J, leaving 8 bases unmatched. Germline V gene sequence: CDR1 LGHDT, CDR2 YNNKEL (reference sequence). CDR3 size: 16 residues. As DNA, the CDR3 is TGTGCCAGCAGCCAAGATGCCCTAGCGGAGGGAGAGACCCAGTACTTC. Translated, it gives CASSQDALAEGETQYF.

By sample fraction, this clonotype is hyperexpanded. The chain combines TRBV7-9 with TRBJ1-2, with D uncertain. CDR3 size: 16 residues. V was pared by 4 bases and J by 2 bases, with 17 bases between. Germline CDR1 is SEHNR and CDR2 is FQNEAQ (reference sequence). The CDR3, as DNA: TGTGCCAGCAGCTCCGTTGAAACGGACCAGAACTATGGCTACACCTTC. It specifies CASSSVETDQNYGYTF.

The V and J genes are TRBV7-3 and TRBJ2-3; D might be TRBD2 (5 bases). The CDR3 is 14 residues long. V lost 0 bases and J 7 bases, leaving 11 bases between the germline ends. The germline V gene has CDR1 SGHTA and CDR2 FQGTGA. The CDR3 DNA reads as TGTGCCAGCAGCTTAACTAGTTCGGGAAATACGCAGTATTTT. Amino acid sequence: CASSLTSSGNTQYF. Using reference TRBV7-3 and TRBJ2-3 for the parts outside the CDR3, the full variable domain is GAGVSQTPSNKVTEKGKYVELRCDPISGHTALYWYRQSLGQGPEFLIYFQGTGAADDSGLPNDRFFAVRPEGSVSTLKIQRTERGDSAVYLCASSLTSSGNTQYFGPGTRLTVL.

The chain recombines TRBV6-2 or TRBV6-3 with TRBJ2-7, with D uncertain. Trimming took off 0 bases at V and 7 bases at J, with 19 bases between the two ends. The CDR3 has 16 residues. Germline V gives CDR1 MNHEY, CDR2 SVGEGT. The DNA for the CDR3 is TGTGCCAGCAGTTACTCTCGCTATTCCGTAGGACGAGAGCAGTACTTC. The encoded protein is CASSYSRYSVGREQYF.

This clonotype was found a few times. The rearrangement uses TRBV7-6 and TRBJ2-7, with D maybe TRBD1 (6 bases). The germline V and J ends were trimmed by 0 bases and 1 base, with 16 bases remaining between them. Germline lookup yields CDR1 SGHVS and CDR2 FNYEAQ. The CDR3 consists of 17 residues. The CDR3 DNA reads as TGTGCCAGCAGCTTAGCCGTGGGGCAGGGGTCTTCCTACGAGCAGTACTTC. Residues: CASSLAVGQGSSYEQYF.